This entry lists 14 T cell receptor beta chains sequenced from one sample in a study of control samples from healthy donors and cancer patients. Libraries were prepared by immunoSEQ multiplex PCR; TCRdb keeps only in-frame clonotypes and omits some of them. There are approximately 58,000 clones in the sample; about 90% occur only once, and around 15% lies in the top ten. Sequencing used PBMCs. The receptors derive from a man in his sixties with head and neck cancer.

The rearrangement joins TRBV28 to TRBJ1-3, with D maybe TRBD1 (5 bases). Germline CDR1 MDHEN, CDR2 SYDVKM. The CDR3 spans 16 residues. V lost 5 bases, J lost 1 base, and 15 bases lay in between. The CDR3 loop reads CASSRIGGPSGNTIYF. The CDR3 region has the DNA TGTGCCAGCAGTCGCATTGGGGGTCCTTCTGGAAACACCATATATTTT.

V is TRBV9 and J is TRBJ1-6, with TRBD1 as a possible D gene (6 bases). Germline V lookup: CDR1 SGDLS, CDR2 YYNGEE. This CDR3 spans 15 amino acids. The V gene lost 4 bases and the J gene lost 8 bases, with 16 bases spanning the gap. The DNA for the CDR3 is TGTGCCAGCAGCCCGAAACAGGGTAGTGATTCACCCCTCCACTTT. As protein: CASSPKQGSDSPLHF.

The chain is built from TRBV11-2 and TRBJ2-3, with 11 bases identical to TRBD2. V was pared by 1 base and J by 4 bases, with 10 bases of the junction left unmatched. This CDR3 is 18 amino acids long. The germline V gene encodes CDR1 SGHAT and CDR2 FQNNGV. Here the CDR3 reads CASSLGRGSGRASDTQYF. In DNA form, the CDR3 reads TGTGCCAGCAGCTTAGGAAGGGGTAGCGGGAGGGCCTCAGATACGCAGTATTTT.

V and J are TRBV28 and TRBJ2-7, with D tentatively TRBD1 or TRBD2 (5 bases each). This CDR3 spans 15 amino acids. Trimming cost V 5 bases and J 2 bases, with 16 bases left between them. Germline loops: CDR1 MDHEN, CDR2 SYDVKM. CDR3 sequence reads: CASSNSGTPPYEQYF. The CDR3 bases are TGTGCCAGCAGTAACTCAGGGACCCCACCCTACGAGCAGTACTTC.

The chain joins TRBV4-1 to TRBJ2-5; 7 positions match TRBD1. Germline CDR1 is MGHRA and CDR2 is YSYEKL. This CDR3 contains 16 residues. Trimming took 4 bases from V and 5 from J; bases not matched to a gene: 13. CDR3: CASSRMNTGERETQYF. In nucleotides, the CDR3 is TGCGCCAGCAGCCGCATGAACACAGGGGAGAGGGAGACCCAGTACTTC.

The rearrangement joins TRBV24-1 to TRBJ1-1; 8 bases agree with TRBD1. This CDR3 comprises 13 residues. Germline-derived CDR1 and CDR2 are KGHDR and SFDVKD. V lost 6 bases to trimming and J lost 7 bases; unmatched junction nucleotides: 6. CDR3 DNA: TGTGCCACCAGTAGGACAGGGTTGGGTGAAGCTTTCTTT. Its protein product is CATSRTGLGEAFF.

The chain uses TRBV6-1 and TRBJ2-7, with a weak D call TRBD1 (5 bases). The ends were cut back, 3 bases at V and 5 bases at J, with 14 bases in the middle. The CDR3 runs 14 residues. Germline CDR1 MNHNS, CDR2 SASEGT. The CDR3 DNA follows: TGTGCCAGCAGTGACAGGGCTCTTTCGAACGAGCAGTACTTC. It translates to CASSDRALSNEQYF.

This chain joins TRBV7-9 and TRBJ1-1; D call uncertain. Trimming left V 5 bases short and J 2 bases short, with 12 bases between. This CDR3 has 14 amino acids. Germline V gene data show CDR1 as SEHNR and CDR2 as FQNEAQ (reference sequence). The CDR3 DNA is TGTGCCAGCAGCCTGGATTCAGGTAACACTGAAGCTTTCTTT. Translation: CASSLDSGNTEAFF.

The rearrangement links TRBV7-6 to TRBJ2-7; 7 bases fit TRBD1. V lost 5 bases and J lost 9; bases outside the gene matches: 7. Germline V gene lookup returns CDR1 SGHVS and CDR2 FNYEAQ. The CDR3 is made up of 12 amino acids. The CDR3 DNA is TGTGCCAGCAGCGGGCAACAGGGGAGGCAGTACTTC. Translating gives CASSGQQGRQYF. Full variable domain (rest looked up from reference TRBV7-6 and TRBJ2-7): GAGVSQSPRYKVTKRGQDVALRCDPISGHVSLYWYRQALGQGPEFLTYFNYEAQQDKSGLPNDRFSAERPEGSISTLTIQRTEQRDSAMYRCASSGQQGRQYFGPGTRLTVT.

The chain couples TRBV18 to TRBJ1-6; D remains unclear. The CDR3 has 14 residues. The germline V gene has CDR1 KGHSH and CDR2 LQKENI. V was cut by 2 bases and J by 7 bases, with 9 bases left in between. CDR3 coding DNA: TGTGCCAGCTCACCAGAGGCAAGAAATTCACCCCTCCACTTT. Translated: CASSPEARNSPLHF.

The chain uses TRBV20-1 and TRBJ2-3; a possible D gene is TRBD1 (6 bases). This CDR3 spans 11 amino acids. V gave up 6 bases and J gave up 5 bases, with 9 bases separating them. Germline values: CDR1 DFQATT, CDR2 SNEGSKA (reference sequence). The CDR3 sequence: CSANRVDTQYF. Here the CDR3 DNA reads TGCAGTGCAAACAGGGTAGATACGCAGTATTTT.

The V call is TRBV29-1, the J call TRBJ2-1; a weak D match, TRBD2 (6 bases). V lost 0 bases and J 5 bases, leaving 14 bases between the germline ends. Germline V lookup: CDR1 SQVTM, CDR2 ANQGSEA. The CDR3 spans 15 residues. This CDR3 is CSVEEGQRANNEQFF. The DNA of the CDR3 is TGCAGCGTTGAAGAGGGGCAGCGGGCGAACAATGAGCAGTTCTTC.

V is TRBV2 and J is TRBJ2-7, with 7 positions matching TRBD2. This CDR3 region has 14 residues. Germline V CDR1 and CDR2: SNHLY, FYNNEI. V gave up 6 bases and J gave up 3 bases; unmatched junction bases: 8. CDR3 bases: TGTGCCAGCAGGAAACTAGCGAGCAACTACGAGCAGTACTTC. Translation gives CASRKLASNYEQYF.

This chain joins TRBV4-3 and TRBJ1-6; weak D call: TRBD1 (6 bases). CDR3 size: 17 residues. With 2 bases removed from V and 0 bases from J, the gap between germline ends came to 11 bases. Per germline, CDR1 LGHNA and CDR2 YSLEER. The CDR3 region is CASSQYRALSYNSPLHF. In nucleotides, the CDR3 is TGCGCCAGCAGCCAATACAGGGCTCTCTCCTATAATTCACCCCTCCACTTT.